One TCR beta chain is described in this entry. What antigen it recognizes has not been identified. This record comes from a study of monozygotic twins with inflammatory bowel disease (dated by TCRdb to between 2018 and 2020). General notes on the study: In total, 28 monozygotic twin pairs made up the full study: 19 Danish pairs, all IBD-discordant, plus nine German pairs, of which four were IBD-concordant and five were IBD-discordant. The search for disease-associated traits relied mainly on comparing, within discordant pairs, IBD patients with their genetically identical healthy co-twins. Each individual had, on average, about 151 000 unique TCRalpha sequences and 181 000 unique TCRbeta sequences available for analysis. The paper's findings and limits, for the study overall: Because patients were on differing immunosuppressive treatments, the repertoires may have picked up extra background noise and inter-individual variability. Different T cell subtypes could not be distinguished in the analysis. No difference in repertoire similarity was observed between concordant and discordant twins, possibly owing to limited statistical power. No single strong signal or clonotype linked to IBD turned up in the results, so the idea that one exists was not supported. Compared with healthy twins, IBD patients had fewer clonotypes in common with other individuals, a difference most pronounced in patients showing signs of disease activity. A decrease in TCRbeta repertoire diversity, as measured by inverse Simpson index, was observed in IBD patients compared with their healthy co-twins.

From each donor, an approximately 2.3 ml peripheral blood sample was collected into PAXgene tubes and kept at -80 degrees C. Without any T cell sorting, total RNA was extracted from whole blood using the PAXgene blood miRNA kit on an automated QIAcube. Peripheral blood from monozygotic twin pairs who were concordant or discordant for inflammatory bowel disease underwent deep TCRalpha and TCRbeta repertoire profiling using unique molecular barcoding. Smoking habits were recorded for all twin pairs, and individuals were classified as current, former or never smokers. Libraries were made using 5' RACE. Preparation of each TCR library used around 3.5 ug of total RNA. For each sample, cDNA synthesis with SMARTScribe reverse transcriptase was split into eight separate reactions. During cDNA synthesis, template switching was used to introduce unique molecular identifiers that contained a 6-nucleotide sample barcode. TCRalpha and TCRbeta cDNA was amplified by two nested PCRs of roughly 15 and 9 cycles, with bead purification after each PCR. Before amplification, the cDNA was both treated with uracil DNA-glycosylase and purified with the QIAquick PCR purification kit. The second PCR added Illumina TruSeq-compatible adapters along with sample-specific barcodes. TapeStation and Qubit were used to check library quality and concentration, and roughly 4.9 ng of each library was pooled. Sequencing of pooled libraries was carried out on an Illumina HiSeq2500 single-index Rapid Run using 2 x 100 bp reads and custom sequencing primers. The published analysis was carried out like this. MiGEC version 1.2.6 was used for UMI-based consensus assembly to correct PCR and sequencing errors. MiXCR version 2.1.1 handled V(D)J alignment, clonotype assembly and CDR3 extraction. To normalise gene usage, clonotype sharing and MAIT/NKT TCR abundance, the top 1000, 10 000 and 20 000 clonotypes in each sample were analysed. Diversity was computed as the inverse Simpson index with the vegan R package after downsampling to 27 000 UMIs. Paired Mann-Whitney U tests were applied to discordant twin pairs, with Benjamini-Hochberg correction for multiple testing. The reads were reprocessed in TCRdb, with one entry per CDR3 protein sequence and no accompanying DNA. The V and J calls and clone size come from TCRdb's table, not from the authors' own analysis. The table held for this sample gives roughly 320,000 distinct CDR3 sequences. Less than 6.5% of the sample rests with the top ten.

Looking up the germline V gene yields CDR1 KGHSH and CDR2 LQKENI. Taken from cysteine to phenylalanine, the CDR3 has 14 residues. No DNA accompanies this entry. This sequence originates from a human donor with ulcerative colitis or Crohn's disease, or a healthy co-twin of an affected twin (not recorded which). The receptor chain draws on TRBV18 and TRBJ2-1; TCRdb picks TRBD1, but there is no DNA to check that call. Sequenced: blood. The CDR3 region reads CASTGTGTYNEQFF.